Described below is a single T cell receptor beta chain sequence and its context. Antigen specificity is unknown. Mismatch repair deficiency was confirmed in all patients, by PCR or immunohistochemistry. J was trimmed by 6 bases and V by 6 bases; bases with no gene match: 8. The CDR3 has 14 amino acids. Per germline, CDR1 MDHEN and CDR2 SYDVKM. This sample was taken from a study of PD-1 blockade in mismatch repair-deficient tumors. Study details: Enrolled about 2012-2016, patients had progressing, pretreated mismatch repair-deficient cancers of 12 to 13 types. General study findings and limits: After pembrolizumab, tumor-resident clones rose rapidly, then generally contracted before radiologic responses.

Sequenced by immunoSEQ multiplex PCR; TCRdb stores in-frame clones only, minus some. This sample carries 25,000 to 30,000 clones, approximately 88% of them seen once, and the ten largest clones take more than 2.5%. The sequencing used PBMCs, collected before pembrolizumab treatment. The rearrangement joins TRBV28 to TRBJ2-3, with 8 positions matching TRBD2. This sequence was found in an adult with mismatch repair-deficient cancer. CDR3 sequence reads: CASRPRGGGDTQYF. CDR3 in DNA: TGTGCCAGCAGACCCCGGGGGGGAGGGGATACGCAGTATTTT.